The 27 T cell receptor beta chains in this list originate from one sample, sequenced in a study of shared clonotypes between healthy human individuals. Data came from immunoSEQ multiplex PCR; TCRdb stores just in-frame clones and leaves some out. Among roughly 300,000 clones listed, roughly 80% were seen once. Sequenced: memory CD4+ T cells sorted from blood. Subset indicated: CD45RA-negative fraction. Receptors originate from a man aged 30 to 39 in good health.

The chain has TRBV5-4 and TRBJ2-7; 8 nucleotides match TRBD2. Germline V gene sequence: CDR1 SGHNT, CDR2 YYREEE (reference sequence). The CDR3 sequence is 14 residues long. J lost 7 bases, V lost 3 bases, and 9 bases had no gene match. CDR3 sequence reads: CASSWRGSGGEQYF. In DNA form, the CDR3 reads TGTGCCAGCAGCTGGCGGGGCTCGGGAGGGGAGCAGTACTTC.

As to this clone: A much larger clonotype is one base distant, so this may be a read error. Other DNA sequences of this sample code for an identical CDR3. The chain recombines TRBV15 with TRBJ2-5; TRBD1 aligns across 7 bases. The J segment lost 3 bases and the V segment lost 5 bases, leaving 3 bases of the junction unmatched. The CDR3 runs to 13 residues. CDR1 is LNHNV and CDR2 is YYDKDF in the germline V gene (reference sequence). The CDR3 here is CATSRDREETQYF. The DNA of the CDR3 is TGTGCCACCAGCCGGGACAGAGAAGAGACCCAGTACTTC.

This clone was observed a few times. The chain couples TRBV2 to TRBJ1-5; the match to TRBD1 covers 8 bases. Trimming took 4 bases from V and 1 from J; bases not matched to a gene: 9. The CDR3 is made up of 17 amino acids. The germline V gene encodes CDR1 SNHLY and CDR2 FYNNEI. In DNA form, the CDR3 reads TGTGCCAGCAGTGGTCAGGGGGCGGGTAGGAGCAATCAGCCCCAGCATTTT. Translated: CASSGQGAGRSNQPQHF.

CDR3 nucleotide sequence: TGTGCCAGCAGCCCCCTAGTCCAGAACACCGGGGAGCTGTTTTTT. It encodes CASSPLVQNTGELFF. The gene calls are TRBV7-3 and TRBJ2-2; D is undetermined. The germline V and J ends were trimmed by 5 bases and 1 base, with 11 bases remaining between them. CDR1 SGHTA and CDR2 FQGTGA come from the germline V gene. The CDR3 sequence is 15 residues long. The whole variable domain, filled in from reference TRBV7-3 and TRBJ2-2, reads GAGVSQTPSNKVTEKGKYVELRCDPISGHTALYWYRQSLGQGPEFLIYFQGTGAADDSGLPNDRFFAVRPEGSVSTLKIQRTERGDSAVYLCASSPLVQNTGELFFGEGSRLTVL.

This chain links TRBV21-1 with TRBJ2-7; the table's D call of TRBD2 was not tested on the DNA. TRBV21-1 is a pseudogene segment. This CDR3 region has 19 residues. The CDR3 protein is CASSSPRGLAGGHLYEQYF. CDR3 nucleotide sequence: TGTGCCAGCAGCTCACCTCGGGGACTAGCGGGAGGGCATCTCTACGAGCAGTACTTC.

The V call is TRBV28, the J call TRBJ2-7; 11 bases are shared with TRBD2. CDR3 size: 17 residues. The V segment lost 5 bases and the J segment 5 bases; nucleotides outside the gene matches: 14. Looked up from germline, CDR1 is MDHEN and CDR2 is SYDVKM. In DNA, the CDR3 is TGTGCCAGCAGTCCTCACAGGGTGGCTAGCGGGAGGAACGAGCAGTACTTC. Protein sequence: CASSPHRVASGRNEQYF. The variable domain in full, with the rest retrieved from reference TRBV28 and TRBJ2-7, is DVKVTQSSRYLVKRTGEKVFLECVQDMDHENMFWYRQDPGLGLRLIYFSYDVKMKEKGDIPEGYSVSREKKERFSLILESASTNQTSMYLCASSPHRVASGRNEQYFGPGTRLTVT.

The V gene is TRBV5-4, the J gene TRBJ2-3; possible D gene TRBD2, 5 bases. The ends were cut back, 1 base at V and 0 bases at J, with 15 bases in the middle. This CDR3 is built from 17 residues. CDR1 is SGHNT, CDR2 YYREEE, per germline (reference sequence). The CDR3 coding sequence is TGTGCCAGCAGCTTGAGGGTTGGCGGGTTCAGCACAGATACGCAGTATTTT. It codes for CASSLRVGGFSTDTQYF.

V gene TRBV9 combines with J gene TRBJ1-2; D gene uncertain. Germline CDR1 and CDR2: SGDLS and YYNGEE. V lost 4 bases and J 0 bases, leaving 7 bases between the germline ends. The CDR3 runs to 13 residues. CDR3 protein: CASSPRSNYGYTF. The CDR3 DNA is TGTGCCAGCAGCCCCCGGTCTAACTATGGCTACACCTTC.

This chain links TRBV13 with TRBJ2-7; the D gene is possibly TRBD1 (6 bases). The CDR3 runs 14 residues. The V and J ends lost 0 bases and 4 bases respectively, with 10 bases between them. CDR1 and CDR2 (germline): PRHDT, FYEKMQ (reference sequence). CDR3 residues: CASSLGYRDYEQYF. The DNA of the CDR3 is TGTGCCAGCAGCTTAGGCTACAGGGATTACGAGCAGTACTTC.

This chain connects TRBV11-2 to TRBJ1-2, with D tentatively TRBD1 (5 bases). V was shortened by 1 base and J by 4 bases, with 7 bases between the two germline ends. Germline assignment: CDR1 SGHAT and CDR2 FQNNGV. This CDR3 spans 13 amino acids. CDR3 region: CASSLGGAYGYTF. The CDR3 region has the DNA TGTGCCAGCAGCTTAGGAGGGGCCTATGGCTACACCTTC.

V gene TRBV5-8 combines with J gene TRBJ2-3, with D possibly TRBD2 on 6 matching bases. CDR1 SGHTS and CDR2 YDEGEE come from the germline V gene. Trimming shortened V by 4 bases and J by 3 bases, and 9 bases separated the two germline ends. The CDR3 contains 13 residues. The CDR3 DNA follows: TGTGCCAGCAGCCTGGAGGGGACAGATACGCAGTATTTT. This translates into CASSLEGTDTQYF. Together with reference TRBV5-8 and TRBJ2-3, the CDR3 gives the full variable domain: EAGVTQSPTHLIKTRGQQATLRCSPISGHTSVYWYQQALGLGLQFLLWYDEGEERNRGNFPPRFSGRQFPNYSSELNVNALELEDSALYLCASSLEGTDTQYFGPGTRLTVL.

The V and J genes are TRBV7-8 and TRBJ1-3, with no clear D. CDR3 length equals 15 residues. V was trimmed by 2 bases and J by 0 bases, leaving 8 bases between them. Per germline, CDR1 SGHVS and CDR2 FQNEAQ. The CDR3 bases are TGTGCCAGCAGCTTACAGGCCCGCTCTGGAAACACCATATATTTT. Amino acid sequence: CASSLQARSGNTIYF.

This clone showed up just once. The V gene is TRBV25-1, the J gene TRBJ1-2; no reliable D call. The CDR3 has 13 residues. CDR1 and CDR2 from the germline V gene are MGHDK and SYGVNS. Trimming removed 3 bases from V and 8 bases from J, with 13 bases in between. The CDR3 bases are TGTGCCAGCAGTGATTGGGCAGCCACGGGCTACACCTTC. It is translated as CASSDWAATGYTF.

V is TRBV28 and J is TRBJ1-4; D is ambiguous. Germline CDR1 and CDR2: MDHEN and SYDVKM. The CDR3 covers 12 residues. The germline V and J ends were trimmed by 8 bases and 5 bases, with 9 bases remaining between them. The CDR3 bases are TGTGCCAGCTCCAATCCCAATGAAAAACTGTTTTTT. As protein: CASSNPNEKLFF.

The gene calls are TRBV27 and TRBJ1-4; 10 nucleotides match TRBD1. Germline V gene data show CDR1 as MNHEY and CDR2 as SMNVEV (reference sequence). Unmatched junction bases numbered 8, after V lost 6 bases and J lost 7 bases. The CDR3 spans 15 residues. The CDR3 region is CASSTRTGGGEKLFF. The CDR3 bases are TGTGCCAGCAGCACTAGGACAGGGGGAGGTGAAAAACTGTTTTTT. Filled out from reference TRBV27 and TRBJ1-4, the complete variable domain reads EAQVTQNPRYLITVTGKKLTVTCSQNMNHEYMSWYRQDPGLGLRQIYYSMNVEVTDKGDVPEGYKVSRKEKRNFPLILESPSPNQTSLYFCASSTRTGGGEKLFFGSGTQLSVL.

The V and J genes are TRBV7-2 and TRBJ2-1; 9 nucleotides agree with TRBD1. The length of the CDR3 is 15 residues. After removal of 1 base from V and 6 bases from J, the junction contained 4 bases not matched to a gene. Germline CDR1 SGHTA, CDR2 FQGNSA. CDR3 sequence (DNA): TGTGCCAGCAGCTTAGGGGACAGGGATACCAATGAGCAGTTCTTC. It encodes CASSLGDRDTNEQFF.

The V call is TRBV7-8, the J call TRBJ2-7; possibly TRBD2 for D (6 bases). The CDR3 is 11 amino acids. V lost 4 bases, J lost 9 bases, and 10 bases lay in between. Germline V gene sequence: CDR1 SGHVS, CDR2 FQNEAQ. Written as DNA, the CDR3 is TGTGCCAGCAGCTCGGGACTTCGGCAGTACTTC. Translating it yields CASSSGLRQYF.

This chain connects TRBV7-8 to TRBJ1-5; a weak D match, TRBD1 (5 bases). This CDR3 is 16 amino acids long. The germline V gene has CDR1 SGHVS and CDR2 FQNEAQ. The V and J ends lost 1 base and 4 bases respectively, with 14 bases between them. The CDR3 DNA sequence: TGTGCCAGCAGCTTAGGCGGGGGTCGAAGAAATCAGCCCCAGCATTTT. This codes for CASSLGGGRRNQPQHF.

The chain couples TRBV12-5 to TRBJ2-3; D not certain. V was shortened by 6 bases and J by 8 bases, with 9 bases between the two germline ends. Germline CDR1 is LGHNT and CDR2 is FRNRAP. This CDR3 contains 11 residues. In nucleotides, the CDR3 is TGTGCTAGTGGCCCCCGTGGTACGCAGTATTTT. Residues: CASGPRGTQYF.

CDR3 sequence: CASSLEQGYEQYF. The CDR3 bases are TGTGCCAGCAGCTTAGAACAGGGATACGAGCAGTACTTC. The V gene is TRBV7-6, the J gene TRBJ2-7, with a tentative D call TRBD1 (6 bases). The germline V and J ends were trimmed by 1 base and 4 bases, with 8 bases remaining between them. In germline, CDR1 is SGHVS, CDR2 FNYEAQ. The CDR3 contains 13 residues.

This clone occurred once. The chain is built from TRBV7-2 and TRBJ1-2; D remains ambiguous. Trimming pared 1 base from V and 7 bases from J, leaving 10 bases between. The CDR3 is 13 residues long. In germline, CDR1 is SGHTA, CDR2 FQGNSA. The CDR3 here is CASSLVWQVGYTF. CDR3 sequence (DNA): TGTGCCAGCAGCTTAGTGTGGCAGGTTGGCTACACCTTC. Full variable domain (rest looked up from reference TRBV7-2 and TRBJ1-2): GAGVSQSPSNKVTEKGKDVELRCDPISGHTALYWYRQSLGQGLEFLIYFQGNSAPDKSGLPSDRFSAERTGGSVSTLTIQRTQQEDSAVYLCASSLVWQVGYTFGSGTRLTVV.

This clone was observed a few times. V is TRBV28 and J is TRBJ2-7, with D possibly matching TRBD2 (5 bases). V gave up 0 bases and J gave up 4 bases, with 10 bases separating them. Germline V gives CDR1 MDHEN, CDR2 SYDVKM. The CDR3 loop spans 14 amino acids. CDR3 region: CASSLWRATYEQYF. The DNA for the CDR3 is TGTGCCAGCAGTTTATGGAGGGCGACATACGAGCAGTACTTC.

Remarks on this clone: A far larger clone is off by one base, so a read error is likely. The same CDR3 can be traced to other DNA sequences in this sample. CDR3 nucleotides: TGCGCCAGCAGCTTGGAACGGACAGGGTCCTACGAGCAGTACTTC. Translation gives CASSLERTGSYEQYF. The V and J genes are TRBV7-2 and TRBJ2-7; 8 bases line up with TRBD1. CDR1 and CDR2 from the germline V gene are SGHTA and FQGNSA. CDR3 length: 15 residues.

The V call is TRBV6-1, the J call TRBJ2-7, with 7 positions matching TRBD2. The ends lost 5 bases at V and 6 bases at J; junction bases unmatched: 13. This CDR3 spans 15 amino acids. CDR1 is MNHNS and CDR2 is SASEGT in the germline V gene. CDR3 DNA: TGTGCCAGCAGTCCCCTATGGGGGAGGGCCCCCGAGCAGTACTTC. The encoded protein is CASSPLWGRAPEQYF.

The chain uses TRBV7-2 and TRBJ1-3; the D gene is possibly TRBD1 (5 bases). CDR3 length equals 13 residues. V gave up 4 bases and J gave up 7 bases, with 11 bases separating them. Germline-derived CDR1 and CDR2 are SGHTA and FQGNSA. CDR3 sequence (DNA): TGTGCCAGCAGCTCCGACAGACAGAACACCATATATTTT. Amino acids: CASSSDRQNTIYF.

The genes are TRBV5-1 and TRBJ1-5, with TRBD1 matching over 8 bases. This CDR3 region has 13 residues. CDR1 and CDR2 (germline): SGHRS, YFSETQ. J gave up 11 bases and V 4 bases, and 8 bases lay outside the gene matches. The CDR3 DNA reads TGCGCCAGCAGCGATGGACAGGGTGGGGCCCAGCATTTT. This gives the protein CASSDGQGGAQHF.

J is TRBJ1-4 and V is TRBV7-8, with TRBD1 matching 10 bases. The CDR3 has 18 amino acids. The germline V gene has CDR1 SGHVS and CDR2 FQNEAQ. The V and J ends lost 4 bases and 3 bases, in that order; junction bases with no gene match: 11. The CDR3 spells CASSWSSGQGHPNEKLFF. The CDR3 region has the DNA TGTGCCAGCAGCTGGAGCTCGGGACAGGGGCACCCTAATGAAAAACTGTTTTTT.